The clone carrying this T cell receptor (beta chain) came up many times. Its antigen is unknown. In the authors' workflow: There were a median of around 97,000 TCRs per sample, with a range from roughly 20,000 to 700,000. TCRdb called the RACE reads again in MiXCR, with one record for every CDR3 protein. The V and J calls follow TCRdb's processing rather than the paper's. The table includes more than 300,000 distinct CDR3 sequences, approximately 5.1% detected once. CDR1 SGDLS and CDR2 YYNGEE come from the germline V gene. The CDR3 has 16 amino acids. Trimming pared 0 bases from V and 0 bases from J, leaving 13 bases between. The data were obtained in a study of human T cells and chemical hapten exposure. Study-wide context: Application of 0.01% DPC to the upper back was done by patch test, with a reading at 6 days. Study-wide findings and caveats: TCRs above 1 in 1000 frequency stayed constant with DPC sensitization. Expanded TCRs produced significantly more large CDR3 similarity clusters than controls did.

Time point given: pre-sensitization, week 0. Treatment in this sample: therapeutic diphenylcyclopropenone sensitization with weekly scalp DPC. The origin of this receptor is a woman aged 45 to 65 with alopecia areata. Some clones in this sample may be carry-over from other donors' samples. Sequenced here: whole blood, sampled in connection with sensitization to the hapten diphenylcyclopropenone (DPC). V is TRBV9 and J is TRBJ2-7, with D perhaps TRBD1 or TRBD2 (5 bases each). The CDR3 DNA sequence: TGTGCCAGCAGCGTAGGGGGAACTGGGGGCTCCTACGAGCAGTACTTC. Amino acid sequence: CASSVGGTGGSYEQYF. Together with reference TRBV9 and TRBJ2-7, the CDR3 gives the full variable domain: DSGVTQTPKHLITATGQRVTLRCSPRSGDLSVYWYQQSLDQGLQFLIQYYNGEERAKGNILERFSAQQFPDLHSELNLSSLELGDSALYFCASSVGGTGGSYEQYFGPGTRLTVT.